One and the same sample provided the 19 T cell receptor beta chains below, sequenced in a study of cytomegalovirus exposure and HLA in healthy donors (TCRdb year 2017). Library method: the immunoSEQ multiplex PCR assay. For the multiplex PCR, a mixture combining 60 forward primers for TCR Vbeta segments and 13 reverse primers for TCR Jbeta segments was used. TCRdb's version of the immuneACCESS table is confined to in-frame rearrangements and falls short of the full clone set. An unresolved V gene accounts for under half of the shortfall where checked; the remainder is of unknown origin. The sample profile shows 150,000 to 200,000 clones; about 75% of them were found once. Of the sample, roughly 10% falls within the top ten clones. Sequencing was performed on PBMCs. The origin of the receptors is a man younger than 35 in good health and CMV-seropositive.

The rearrangement uses TRBV7-9 and TRBJ2-3; 11 bases match TRBD2. The CDR3 runs to 14 residues. Germline assignment: CDR1 SEHNR and CDR2 FQNEAQ (reference sequence). V shed 4 bases, J shed 4 bases, and the junction held 1 base outside the gene matches. The chain's CDR3 is CASSYSGRADTQYF. The CDR3, as DNA: TGTGCCAGCAGCTATAGCGGGAGGGCAGATACGCAGTATTTT.

The chain recombines TRBV2 with TRBJ2-3, with 10 bases fitting TRBD2. J was trimmed by 2 bases and V by 8 bases; bases with no gene match: 19. The germline V gene encodes CDR1 SNHLY and CDR2 FYNNEI. There are 19 residues in the CDR3. Here the CDR3 DNA reads TGTGCCAGCCCTACTTTGGACAGGGCTAGCGGGAGCCCCACAGATACGCAGTATTTT. Protein product: CASPTLDRASGSPTDTQYF. Supplemented by reference TRBV2 and TRBJ2-3, the full variable domain reads EPEVTQTPSHQVTQMGQEVILRCVPISNHLYFYWYRQILGQKVEFLVSFYNNEISEKSEIFDDQFSVERPDGSNFTLKIRSTKLEDSAMYFCASPTLDRASGSPTDTQYFGPGTRLTVL.

A few counts support this clone. This chain links TRBV4-1 with TRBJ2-1; 9 bases are a match to TRBD2. Looked up from germline, CDR1 is MGHRA and CDR2 is YSYEKL. The CDR3 length is 16 residues. Trimming took 2 bases from V and 8 from J; bases not matched to a gene: 10. The CDR3 coding sequence is TGCGCCAGCAGCCAACGGCTAGCGGGACGTAACGATGAGCAGTTCTTC. Its translation is CASSQRLAGRNDEQFF.

The V call is TRBV6-5, the J call TRBJ2-5; TRBD2 is a possible D gene (5 bases). Trimming left V 9 bases short and J 4 bases short, with 12 bases between. CDR3 size: 12 residues. The germline V gene encodes CDR1 MNHEY and CDR2 SVGAGI. CDR3 nucleotide sequence: TGTGCCAGTCAGAGAGGAGGAGAGACCCAGTACTTC. This translates into CASQRGGETQYF.

This sequence joins TRBV19 and TRBJ2-1, with TRBD2 matching over 15 bases. This CDR3 has 14 amino acids. V was pared by 7 bases and J by 9 bases, with 4 bases of the junction left unmatched. Germline CDR1 reads LNHDA; CDR2 reads SQIVND (reference sequence). This chain's CDR3 is CASTPGLAGGEQFF. CDR3 bases: TGTGCCAGTACTCCGGGACTAGCGGGAGGTGAGCAGTTCTTC. Drawing the rest from reference TRBV19 and TRBJ2-1, the complete variable domain is DGGITQSPKYLFRKEGQNVTLSCEQNLNHDAMYWYRQDPGQGLRLIYYSQIVNDFQKGDIAEGYSVSREKKESFPLTVTSAQKNPTAFYLCASTPGLAGGEQFFGPGTRLTVL.

This clone has only a few counts. The chain uses TRBV5-1 and TRBJ2-3; 8 bases match TRBD1. With 4 bases clipped from V and 5 bases from J, the junction kept 6 bases outside the gene matches. The germline V gene encodes CDR1 SGHRS and CDR2 YFSETQ. CDR3 length equals 14 residues. CDR3 sequence reads: CASSQGTGGDTQYF. DNA for the CDR3: TGCGCCAGCAGCCAGGGGACAGGCGGAGATACGCAGTATTTT.

V and J are TRBV19 and TRBJ2-7; 10 bases line up with TRBD2. Germline V gene sequence: CDR1 LNHDA, CDR2 SQIVND (reference sequence). CDR3 length: 16 amino acids. The V segment lost 1 base and the J segment 0 bases; nucleotides outside the gene matches: 3. CDR3 in amino acids: CASSIALAGNSYEQYF. The CDR3 DNA sequence: TGTGCCAGTAGTATAGCACTAGCGGGGAACTCCTACGAGCAGTACTTC.

The CDR3 coding sequence is TGTGCCAGCAGTCCACGACTAGCCGGAGACTTGGAGCAGTTCTTC. It translates to CASSPRLAGDLEQFF. V usage is TRBV27 and J usage is TRBJ2-1; 7 bases are a match to TRBD2. CDR3 length: 15 amino acids. The V and J ends lost 5 bases and 10 bases, in that order; junction bases with no gene match: 14. Germline V gene data show CDR1 as MNHEY and CDR2 as SMNVEV (reference sequence).

The chain links TRBV5-8 to TRBJ1-2, with TRBD1 as a possible D gene (5 bases). The CDR3 has 15 amino acids. V was trimmed by 6 bases and J by 8 bases, leaving 23 bases between them. Germline V gene data show CDR1 as SGHTS and CDR2 as YDEGEE. The CDR3 DNA reads as TGTGCCAGCAATCTACTCTCGGGACTACGGACCGGCTACACCTTC. Protein: CASNLLSGLRTGYTF.

This clone has only a few counts. The rearrangement links TRBV4-1 to TRBJ2-1; a weak D match, TRBD2 (6 bases). Germline CDR1 MGHRA, CDR2 YSYEKL. The V gene lost 0 bases and the J gene lost 7 bases, with 22 bases spanning the gap. The CDR3 sequence is 18 residues long. The CDR3 sequence is CASSQDFLLAGSSNEQFF. The DNA for the CDR3 is TGCGCCAGCAGCCAAGATTTTTTGCTCGCGGGATCGAGTAATGAGCAGTTCTTC.

The chain recombines TRBV27 with TRBJ1-3, with no clear D. CDR1 and CDR2 (germline): MNHEY, SMNVEV (reference sequence). This CDR3 spans 14 amino acids. V was cut by 6 bases and J by 0 bases, with 9 bases left in between. CDR3 DNA: TGTGCCAGCAGGGACTTAGACTCTGGAAACACCATATATTTT. This translates into CASRDLDSGNTIYF.

Here the CDR3 reads CAWNKKGGGYEQYF. The CDR3 DNA is TGTGCCTGGAACAAAAAAGGGGGGGGGTACGAGCAGTACTTC. The rearrangement joins TRBV30 to TRBJ2-5; a weak D match, TRBD2 (7 bases). Gene TRBJ2-7 matches the end of the DNA better, so the J call may be wrong. Per the germline V gene, CDR1 is GTSNPN and CDR2 is SVGIG (reference sequence). This CDR3 has 14 amino acids.

This chain uses TRBV6-5 with TRBJ2-6; TRBD1 is a possible D gene (6 bases). CDR3 length: 14 amino acids. The germline V gene encodes CDR1 MNHEY and CDR2 SVGAGI. Trimming stripped 5 bases from V and 3 bases from J, with 8 bases between. The CDR3 DNA follows: TGTGCCAGCAGTGAGGGGGATGGGGCCAACGTCCTGACTTTC. It is translated as CASSEGDGANVLTF.

The chain joins TRBV14 to TRBJ2-1, with TRBD2 identical over 12 bases. CDR3 length equals 20 residues. Looked up from germline, CDR1 is SGHDN and CDR2 is FVKESK. V shed 4 bases and J 7 bases; nucleotides not matched to a gene: 20. CDR3 protein: CASSPRWQQLAGGPWNEQFF. The CDR3 DNA reads as TGTGCCAGCAGCCCACGGTGGCAGCAGCTAGCGGGAGGGCCTTGGAATGAGCAGTTCTTC.

The chain recombines TRBV9 with TRBJ1-2, with TRBD1 matching over 11 bases. V gave up 3 bases and J gave up 6 bases; unmatched junction bases: 13. This CDR3 is 17 amino acids long. In germline, CDR1 is SGDLS, CDR2 YYNGEE. CDR3 DNA sequence: TGTGCCAGCAGCGCCAGGGGGACAGGGGGTGTAGGGGATGGCTACACCTTC. Translating gives CASSARGTGGVGDGYTF.

V usage is TRBV18 and J usage is TRBJ2-7, with 9 bases that match TRBD1. The CDR3 is made up of 14 amino acids. The germline gives CDR1 KGHSH, CDR2 LQKENI. The J segment lost 5 bases and the V segment lost 2 bases, leaving 4 bases of the junction unmatched. The CDR3 loop is CASSPGQGSNEQYF. DNA for the CDR3: TGTGCCAGCTCACCAGGACAGGGGTCGAACGAGCAGTACTTC.

The V call is TRBV27, the J call TRBJ1-5; the match to TRBD1 covers 9 bases. Germline-derived CDR1 and CDR2 are MNHEY and SMNVEV (reference sequence). The junction had 6 bases not matched to a gene; V was cut back by 6 bases and J by 6 bases. This CDR3 has 14 residues. DNA of the CDR3: TGTGCCAGCAGGAAGGGACAGGGCAGTCAGCCCCAGCATTTT. This codes for CASRKGQGSQPQHF.

The V call is TRBV6-5, the J call TRBJ2-3; D possibly corresponds to TRBD1 (6 bases). CDR1 and CDR2 from the germline V gene are MNHEY and SVGAGI. This CDR3 region has 14 residues. Deletions cut 7 bases from V and 5 bases from J, with 16 bases between. CDR3 DNA sequence: TGTGCCAGCAATACGGACAGCCGGGGAGATACGCAGTATTTT. The encoded protein is CASNTDSRGDTQYF.

The V gene is TRBV30, the J gene TRBJ1-5; a weak D match, TRBD1 (5 bases). From germline, CDR1 is GTSNPN and CDR2 SVGIG (reference sequence). Trimming stripped 0 bases from V and 7 bases from J, with 13 bases between. CDR3 length: 14 residues. The CDR3 reads CAWSVREDTQPQHF. The CDR3 nucleotides read TGTGCCTGGAGTGTACGGGAGGACACGCAGCCCCAGCATTTT.